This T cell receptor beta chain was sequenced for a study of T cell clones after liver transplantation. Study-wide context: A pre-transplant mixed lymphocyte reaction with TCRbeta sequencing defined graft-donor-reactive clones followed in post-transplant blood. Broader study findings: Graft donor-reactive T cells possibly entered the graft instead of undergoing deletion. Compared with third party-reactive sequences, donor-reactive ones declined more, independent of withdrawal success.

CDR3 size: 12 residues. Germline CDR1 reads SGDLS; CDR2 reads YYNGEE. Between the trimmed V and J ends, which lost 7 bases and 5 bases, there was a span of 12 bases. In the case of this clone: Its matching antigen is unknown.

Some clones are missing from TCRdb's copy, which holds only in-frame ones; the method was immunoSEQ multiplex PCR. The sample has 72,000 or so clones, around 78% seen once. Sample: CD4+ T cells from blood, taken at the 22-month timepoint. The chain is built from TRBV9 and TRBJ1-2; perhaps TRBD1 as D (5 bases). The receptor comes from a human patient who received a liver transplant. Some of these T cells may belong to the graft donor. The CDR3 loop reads CASQGVTYGYTF. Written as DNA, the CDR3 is TGTGCCAGCCAAGGGGTTACGTATGGCTACACCTTC.